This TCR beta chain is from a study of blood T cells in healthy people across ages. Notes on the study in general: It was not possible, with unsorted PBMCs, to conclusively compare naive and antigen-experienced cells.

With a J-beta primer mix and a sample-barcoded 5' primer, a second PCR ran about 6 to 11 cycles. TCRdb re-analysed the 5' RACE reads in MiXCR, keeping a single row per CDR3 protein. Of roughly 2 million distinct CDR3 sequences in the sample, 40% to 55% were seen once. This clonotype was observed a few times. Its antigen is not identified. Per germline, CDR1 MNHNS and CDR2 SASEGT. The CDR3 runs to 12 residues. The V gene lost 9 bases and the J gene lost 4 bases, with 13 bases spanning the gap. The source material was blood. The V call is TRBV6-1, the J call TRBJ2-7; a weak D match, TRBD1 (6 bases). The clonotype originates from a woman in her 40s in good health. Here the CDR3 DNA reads TGTGCCAGTGGACAGTCGGATTACGAGCAGTACTTC. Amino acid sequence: CASGQSDYEQYF.